A single T cell receptor beta chain is shown here with its context. Antigen specificity is unknown. The data originate from a study of blood T cells in healthy people across ages. Study summary: Template switching captured about one barcoded beta molecule per two T cells.

General observations from the study: Estimates of diversity drawn from one million T cells were considered underestimates. Expanded clonotype changes were possibly confounded by unknown donor CMV status.

The second PCR ran about 6 to 12 cycles with a sample-barcoded 5' primer and J-beta primers. TCRdb called the 5' RACE reads again in MiXCR, with one record for every CDR3 protein. The sample lists roughly 900,000 distinct CDR3 sequences, under 50% occurring once. Healthy Caucasian individuals from Russia aged roughly 6 to 90 served as donors. CDR1 and CDR2 (germline): MGHRA, YSYEKL. This CDR3 has 15 residues. V lost 3 bases and J 7 bases, leaving 15 bases between the germline ends. Sequencing input: blood. J is TRBJ2-2 and V is TRBV4-1; weak D call: TRBD1 (6 bases). The TCR comes from a man aged 30-40 years in good health. Here the CDR3 DNA reads TGCGCCAGCAGCCATCCTGGACAGCAAGGCGGGGAGCTGTTTTTT. Its translation: CASSHPGQQGGELFF.